This TCR beta chain was recorded in a study of blood T cell repertoires in COVID-19. Study information: Acute and convalescent COVID-19 samples came from the United States, Italy and Spain. Nucleic acid was either cDNA or gDNA, and it came from T cells, B-cell-depleted T cells, or PBMCs.

Using immunoSEQ multiplex PCR, the repertoire was profiled, and TCRdb retains in-frame clones only, with some absent. Of some 150,000 clones in the sample, less than 90% were seen once. This clone appeared once. This CDR3 region has 12 residues. V lost 4 bases, J lost 2 bases, and 2 bases lay in between. This sequence was found in a human donor with acute COVID-19. The donor label of this sample is uncertain. The chain uses TRBV12-3 or TRBV12-4 and TRBJ2-2; D is unresolved. The sequencing sample was made of PBMCs or T cells enriched from blood (not recorded which). The CDR3 loop reads CASSSNTGELFF. CDR3 nucleotide sequence: TGTGCCAGCAGTTCAAACACCGGGGAGCTGTTTTTT.